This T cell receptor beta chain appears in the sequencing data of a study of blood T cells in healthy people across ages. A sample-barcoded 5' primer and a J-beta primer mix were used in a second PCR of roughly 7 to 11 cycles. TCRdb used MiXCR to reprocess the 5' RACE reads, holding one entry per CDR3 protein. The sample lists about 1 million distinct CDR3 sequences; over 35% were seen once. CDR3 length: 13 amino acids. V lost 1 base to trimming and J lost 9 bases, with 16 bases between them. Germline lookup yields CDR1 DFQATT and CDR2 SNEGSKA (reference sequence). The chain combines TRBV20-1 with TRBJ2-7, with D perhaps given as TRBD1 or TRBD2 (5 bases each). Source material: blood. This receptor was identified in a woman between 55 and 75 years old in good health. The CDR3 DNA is TGCAGTGCTAGAGCCGGGACCGCAGAAGTGCAGTACTTC. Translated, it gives CSARAGTAEVQYF.